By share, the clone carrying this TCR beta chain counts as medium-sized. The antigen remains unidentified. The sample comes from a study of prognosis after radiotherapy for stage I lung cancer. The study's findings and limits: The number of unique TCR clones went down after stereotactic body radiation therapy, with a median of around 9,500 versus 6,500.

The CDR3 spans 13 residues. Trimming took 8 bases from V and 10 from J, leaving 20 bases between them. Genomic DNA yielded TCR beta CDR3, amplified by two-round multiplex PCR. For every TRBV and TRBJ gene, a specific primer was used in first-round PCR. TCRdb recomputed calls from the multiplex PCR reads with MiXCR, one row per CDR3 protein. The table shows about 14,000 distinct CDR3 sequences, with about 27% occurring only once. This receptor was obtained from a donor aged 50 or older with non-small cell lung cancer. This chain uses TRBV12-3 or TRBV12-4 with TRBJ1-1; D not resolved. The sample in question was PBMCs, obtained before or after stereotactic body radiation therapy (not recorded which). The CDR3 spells CASGSGRRSGAFF. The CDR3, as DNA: TGTGCCAGCGGAAGCGGTAGAAGAAGTGGAGCTTTCTTT.